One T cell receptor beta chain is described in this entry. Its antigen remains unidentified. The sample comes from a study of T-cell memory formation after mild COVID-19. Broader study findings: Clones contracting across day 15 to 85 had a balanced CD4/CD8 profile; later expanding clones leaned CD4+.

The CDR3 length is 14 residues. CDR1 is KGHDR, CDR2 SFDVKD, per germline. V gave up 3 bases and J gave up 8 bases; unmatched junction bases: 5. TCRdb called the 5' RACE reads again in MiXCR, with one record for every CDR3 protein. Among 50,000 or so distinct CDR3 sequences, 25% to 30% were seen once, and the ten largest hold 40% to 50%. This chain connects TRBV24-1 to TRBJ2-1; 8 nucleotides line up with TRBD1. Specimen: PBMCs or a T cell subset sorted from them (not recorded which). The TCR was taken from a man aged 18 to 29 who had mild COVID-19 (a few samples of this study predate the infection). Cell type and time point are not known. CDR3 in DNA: TGTGCCACCAGTGATCCCGGGACAGGAGATGAGCAGTTCTTC. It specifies CATSDPGTGDEQFF.